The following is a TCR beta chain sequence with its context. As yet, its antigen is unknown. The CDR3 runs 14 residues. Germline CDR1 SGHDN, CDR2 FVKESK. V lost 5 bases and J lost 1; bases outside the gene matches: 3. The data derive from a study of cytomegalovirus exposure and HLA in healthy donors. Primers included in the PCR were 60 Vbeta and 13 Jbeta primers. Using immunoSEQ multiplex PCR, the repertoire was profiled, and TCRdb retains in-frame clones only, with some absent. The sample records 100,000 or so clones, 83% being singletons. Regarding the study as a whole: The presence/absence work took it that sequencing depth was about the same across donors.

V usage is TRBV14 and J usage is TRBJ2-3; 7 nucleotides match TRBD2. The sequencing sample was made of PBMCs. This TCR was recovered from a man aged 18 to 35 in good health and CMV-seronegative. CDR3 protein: CASSWDYGTDTQYF. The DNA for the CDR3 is TGTGCCAGCAGCTGGGACTACGGCACAGATACGCAGTATTTT.